This T cell receptor beta chain was obtained from a study of shared clonotypes between healthy human individuals. The naive CD8 fraction comprised CD45RO-negative cells positively selected for CCR7 and excluded terminally differentiated effector memory CD45RA+ cells. Each sample came from a Caucasian adult donor living in Nashville, Tennessee. Repertoires were generated with immunoSEQ multiplex PCR, while TCRdb's copy carries only in-frame clones and drops some. The sample contains about 870,000 clones, approximately 92% of which appear only once. The CDR3 is 14 amino acids. The J gene is TRBJ1-5, the V gene TRBV21-1. TRBV21-1 represents a pseudogene. Sequencing used naive CD8+ T cells sorted from blood. The origin of this receptor is a man aged 30-40 years in good health. The DNA of the CDR3 is TGTGCCAGCAGCGCCAGGACTGTAAGGCAGCCCCAGCATTTT. Its translation is CASSARTVRQPQHF.